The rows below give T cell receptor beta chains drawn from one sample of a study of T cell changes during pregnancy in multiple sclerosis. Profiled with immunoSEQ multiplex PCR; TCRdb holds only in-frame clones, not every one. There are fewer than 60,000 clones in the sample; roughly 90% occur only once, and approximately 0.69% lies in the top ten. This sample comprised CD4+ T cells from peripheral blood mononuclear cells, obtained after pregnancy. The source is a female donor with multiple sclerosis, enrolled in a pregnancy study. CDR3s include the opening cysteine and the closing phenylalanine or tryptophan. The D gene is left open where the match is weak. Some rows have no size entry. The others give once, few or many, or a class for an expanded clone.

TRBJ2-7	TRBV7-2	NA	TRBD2	CASSLGSAGVEQYF	TGTGCCAGCAGCTTAGGGTCTGCGGGGGTGGAGCAGTACTTC
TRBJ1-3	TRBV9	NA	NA	CASSPPGTGNTIYF	TGTGCCAGCAGCCCCCCCGGTACTGGAAACACCATATATTTT
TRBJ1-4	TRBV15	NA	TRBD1	CATSRGQLATNEKLFF	TGTGCCACCAGCAGGGGACAGTTGGCAACTAATGAAAAACTGTTTTTT
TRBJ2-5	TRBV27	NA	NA	CASSFFFPRFQETQYF	TGTGCCAGCAGTTTCTTTTTCCCGCGTTTCCAAGAGACCCAGTACTTC
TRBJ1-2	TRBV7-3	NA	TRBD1	CASSQGQDYGYTF	TGTGCCAGCAGCCAGGGACAGGACTATGGCTACACCTTC
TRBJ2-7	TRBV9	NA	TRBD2	CASSVDERGYEQYF	TGTGCCAGCAGCGTAGACGAGCGGGGCTACGAGCAGTACTTC
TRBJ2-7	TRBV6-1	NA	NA	CASSKTVSYEQYF	TGTGCCAGCAGTAAAACAGTTTCCTACGAGCAGTACTTC
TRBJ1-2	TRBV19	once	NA	CASKVGQGYTF	TGTGCCAGTAAAGTGGGGCAGGGCTACACCTTC
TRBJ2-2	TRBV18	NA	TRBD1	CASSRQGQGARNTGELFF	TGTGCCAGCTCACGACAAGGACAGGGGGCGAGGAACACCGGGGAGCTGTTTTTT
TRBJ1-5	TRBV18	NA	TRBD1	CASSPFGTGNNQPQHF	TGTGCCAGCTCCCCCTTTGGGACAGGGAACAATCAGCCCCAGCATTTT
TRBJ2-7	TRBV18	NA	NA	CASSSGIGTGSSYEQYF	TGTGCCAGCTCCTCAGGAATAGGCACAGGGTCCTCCTACGAGCAGTACTTC
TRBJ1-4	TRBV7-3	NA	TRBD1	CASSGQGREKLFF	TGTGCCAGCAGCGGACAGGGAAGAGAAAAACTGTTTTTT
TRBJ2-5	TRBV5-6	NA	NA	CASKYVGPQETQYF	TGTGCCAGCAAATATGTGGGGCCGCAAGAGACCCAGTACTTC
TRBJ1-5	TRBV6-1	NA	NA	CASSESRTAGQPQHF	TGTGCCAGCAGTGAAAGCCGGACAGCTGGTCAGCCCCAGCATTTT
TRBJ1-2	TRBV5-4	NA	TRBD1	CASSSTGQGPNGYTF	TGTGCCAGCAGCTCGACGGGACAGGGCCCAAACGGCTACACCTTC
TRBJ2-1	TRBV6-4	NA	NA	CASSFDSSYNEQFF	TGTGCCAGCAGTTTCGACAGCAGCTACAATGAGCAGTTCTTC
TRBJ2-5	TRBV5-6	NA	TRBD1	CASSWGRGTETQYF	TGTGCCAGCAGCTGGGGCAGGGGGACGGAGACCCAGTACTTC
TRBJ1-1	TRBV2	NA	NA	CASSDQRFGREGFEAFF	TGTGCCAGCAGTGATCAGCGGTTTGGCAGGGAGGGTTTTGAAGCTTTCTTT
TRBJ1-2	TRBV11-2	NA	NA	CASSSQRGGYTF	TGTGCCAGCAGCTCTCAAAGGGGTGGCTACACCTTC
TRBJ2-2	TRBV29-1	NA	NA	CSVVSAGSTGELFF	TGCAGCGTTGTATCGGCAGGGTCCACCGGGGAGCTGTTTTTT
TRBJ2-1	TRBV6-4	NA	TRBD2	CASSDNPLWRGGYNEQFF	TGTGCCAGCAGTGATAACCCCCTTTGGCGGGGGGGGTACAATGAGCAGTTCTTC
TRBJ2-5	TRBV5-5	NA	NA	CASSPWRQAGETQYF	TGTGCCAGCAGCCCGTGGAGACAGGCCGGGGAGACCCAGTACTTC
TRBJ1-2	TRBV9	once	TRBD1	CASSVDSGTAYGYTF	TGTGCCAGCAGCGTAGACTCCGGGACAGCCTATGGCTACACCTTC
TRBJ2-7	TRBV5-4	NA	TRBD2	CASSLSITSGSYEQYF	TGTGCCAGCAGCTTGTCCATCACTAGCGGATCCTACGAGCAGTACTTC
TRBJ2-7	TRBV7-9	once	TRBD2	CASSLGGGDHEQYF	TGTGCCAGCAGCTTAGGGGGAGGGGACCACGAGCAGTACTTC
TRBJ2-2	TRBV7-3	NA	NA	CASSPLGPTIGRTGELFF	TGTGCCAGCAGCCCTCTGGGGCCTACCATAGGTCGGACCGGGGAGCTGTTTTTT
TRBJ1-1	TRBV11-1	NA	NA	CASSHTGTTEAFF	TGTGCCAGCAGTCATACAGGGACCACTGAAGCTTTCTTT
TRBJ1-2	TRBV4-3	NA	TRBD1	CASSQDMDRSYTF	TGCGCCAGCAGCCAAGATATGGACAGGAGCTACACCTTC
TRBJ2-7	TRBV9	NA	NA	CASSVDTQVPYEQYF	TGTGCCAGCAGCGTAGATACACAGGTCCCTTACGAGCAGTACTTC
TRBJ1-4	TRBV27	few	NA	CASSLSARDSEKLFF	TGTGCCAGCAGTTTAAGTGCCAGGGATTCTGAAAAACTGTTTTTT
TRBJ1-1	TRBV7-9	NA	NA	CASSPRDNMNTEAFF	TGTGCCAGCAGCCCTCGGGACAACATGAACACTGAAGCTTTCTTT
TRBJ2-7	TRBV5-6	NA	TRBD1	CASSPARGLGEQYF	TGTGCCAGCAGCCCGGCCAGGGGGCTGGGTGAGCAGTACTTC
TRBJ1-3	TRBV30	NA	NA	CAWSVPGGSSGNTIYF	TGTGCCTGGAGTGTACCGGGGGGAAGCTCTGGAAACACCATATATTTT
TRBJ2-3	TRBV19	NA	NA	CASSIDQLRGADTQYF	TGTGCCAGTAGTATAGATCAACTACGGGGTGCAGATACGCAGTATTTT
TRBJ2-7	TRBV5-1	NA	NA	CASSLDEGAEQYF	TGCGCCAGCAGCTTGGACGAGGGTGCCGAGCAGTACTTC
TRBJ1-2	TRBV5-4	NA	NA	CASRVTANYGYTF	TGTGCCAGCAGGGTGACAGCTAACTATGGCTACACCTTC
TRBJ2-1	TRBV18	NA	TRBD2	CASSLTSGVFNEQFF	TGTGCCAGCTCACTAACTAGCGGGGTGTTCAATGAGCAGTTCTTC
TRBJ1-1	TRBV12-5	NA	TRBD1	CASDIPDREDTEAFF	TGTGCTAGTGATATACCTGACAGGGAGGACACTGAAGCTTTCTTT
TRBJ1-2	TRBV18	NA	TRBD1	CASSPRVDRVYGYTF	TGTGCCAGCTCACCACGTGTTGACAGGGTATATGGCTACACCTTC
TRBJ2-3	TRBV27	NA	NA	CASMPFGAQGITDTQYF	TGTGCCAGCATGCCTTTTGGGGCCCAGGGGATCACAGATACGCAGTATTTT
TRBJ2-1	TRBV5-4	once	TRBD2	CASSSRTSGGYNEQFF	TGTGCCAGCAGCTCCCGGACTAGCGGGGGATACAATGAGCAGTTCTTC
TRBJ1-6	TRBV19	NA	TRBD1	CATQGQGNSPLHF	TGTGCCACGCAGGGACAGGGGAATTCACCCCTCCACTTT
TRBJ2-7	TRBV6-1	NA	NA	CAGDPGGLPYEQYF	TGTGCCGGAGACCCGGGGGGCCTCCCCTACGAGCAGTACTTC
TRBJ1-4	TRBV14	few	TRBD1	CASSQLRDSNEKLFF	TGTGCCAGCAGCCAACTCCGGGACAGTAATGAAAAACTGTTTTTT
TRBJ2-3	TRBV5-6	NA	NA	CASSKNRFTDTQYF	TGTGCCAGCAGCAAAAACCGGTTCACAGATACGCAGTATTTT
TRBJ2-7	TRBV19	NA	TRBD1	CASSIQGARGNEQYF	TGTGCCAGTAGTATACAGGGGGCTCGCGGGAACGAGCAGTACTTC
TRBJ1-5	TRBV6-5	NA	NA	CASSRVRAADQPQHF	TGTGCCAGCAGTAGAGTCAGGGCGGCGGATCAGCCCCAGCATTTT
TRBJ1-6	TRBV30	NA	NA	CACPRGLGMDSPLHF	TGTGCCTGTCCCAGGGGTTTAGGGATGGATTCACCCCTCCACTTT